This T cell receptor beta chain was captured by sequencing in a study of radiotherapy plus CTLA-4 blockade in lung cancer. Turning to the study itself: In approximately 17% of patients, objective responses were seen; 30% to 35% had disease control. The study, taken as a whole, reports: Tumor-derived TCR clones expanded in blood after radiotherapy plus ipilimumab.

Concerning this clone itself: Its target is unknown.

The CDR3 covers 13 residues. Germline CDR1 is MNHNY and CDR2 is SVGAGI (reference sequence). V lost 11 bases and J lost 5, with 17 bases in between. Chemo-refractory metastatic non-small-cell lung cancer patients received focal radiation with ipilimumab CTLA-4 blockade. TCRdb's copy holds only in-frame clones and misses some; the assay was immunoSEQ multiplex PCR. The sample has about 82,000 clones, about 78% seen once; the top ten hold around 15%. The chain employs TRBV6-6 and TRBJ2-3; no reliable D call. This sequence originates from a human donor with non-small cell lung cancer that progressed on radiotherapy plus ipilimumab. The sample consisted of peripheral blood, taken from a patient treated with radiotherapy plus ipilimumab. CDR3 sequence reads: CAGADARVDTQYF. CDR3 coding DNA: TGTGCCGGCGCGGACGCCCGGGTAGATACGCAGTATTTT.